This entry is about one TCR beta chain. V was trimmed by 1 base and J by 5 bases, leaving 14 bases between them. The CDR3 totals 15 residues. The germline gives CDR1 SSHAT, CDR2 FNYEAQ (reference sequence). TCRdb ran MiXCR on the 5' RACE reads and lists one entry per CDR3 protein. The sample lists under 450,000 distinct CDR3 sequences, roughly 20% occurring once. The data derive from a study of T-cell memory formation after mild COVID-19. The sequence came from a young man who had mild COVID-19 (a few samples of this study predate the infection). Cell type and time point are not known. The sample consisted of PBMCs or a T cell subset sorted from them (not recorded which). The gene calls are TRBV7-7 and TRBJ2-5; the D is unclear. The CDR3 DNA sequence: TGTGCCAGCAGCTTAGGAGAAGGGTTGAGGGAGACCCAGTACTTC. It encodes CASSLGEGLRETQYF. Complete variable domain (other parts from reference TRBV7-7 and TRBJ2-5): GAGVSQSPRYKVTKRGQDVTLRCDPISSHATLYWYQQALGQGPEFLTYFNYEAQPDKSGLPSDRFSAERPEGSISTLTIQRTEQRDSAMYRCASSLGEGLRETQYFGPGTRLLVL.